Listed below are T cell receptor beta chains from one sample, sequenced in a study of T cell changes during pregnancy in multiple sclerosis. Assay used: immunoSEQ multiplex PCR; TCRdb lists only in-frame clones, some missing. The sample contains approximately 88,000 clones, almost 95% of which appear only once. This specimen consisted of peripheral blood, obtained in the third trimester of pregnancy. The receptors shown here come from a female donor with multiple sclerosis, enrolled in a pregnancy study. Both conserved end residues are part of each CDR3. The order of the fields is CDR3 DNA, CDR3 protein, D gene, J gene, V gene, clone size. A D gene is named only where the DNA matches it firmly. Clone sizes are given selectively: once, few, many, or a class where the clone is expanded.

DNA: TGTGCCAGCAGCTTAGTTGTACACCCTCCCTACGAGCAGTACTTC
CDR3: CASSLVVHPPYEQYF
D: NA
J: TRBJ2-7
V: TRBV11-2
size: NA

DNA: TGTGCCAGCACAACCGGGACGGGACACTACGAGCAGTACTTC
CDR3: CASTTGTGHYEQYF
D: NA
J: TRBJ2-7
V: TRBV28
size: NA

DNA: TGTGCCAGTAAGGCTAGCAACGAGCAGTACTTC
CDR3: CASKASNEQYF
D: NA
J: TRBJ2-7
V: TRBV19
size: NA

DNA: TGTGCCAGCAGCTCGCGGGACTCCTACAATGAGCAGTTCTTC
CDR3: CASSSRDSYNEQFF
D: NA
J: TRBJ2-1
V: TRBV5-4
size: NA

DNA: TGTGCCAGCAGTTGGAGTCCAAGGGATACGCAGTATTTT
CDR3: CASSWSPRDTQYF
D: NA
J: TRBJ2-3
V: TRBV11-3
size: NA

DNA: TGTGCCAGCAGTGATTACTTTCCCGGACAGCCCGCTAACTATGGCTACACCTTC
CDR3: CASSDYFPGQPANYGYTF
D: NA
J: TRBJ1-2
V: TRBV6-1
size: NA

DNA: TGTGCCAGTAGTATCGGGCTAGCGGGCTCCTACGAGCAGTACTTC
CDR3: CASSIGLAGSYEQYF
D: TRBD2
J: TRBJ2-7
V: TRBV19
size: NA

DNA: TGTGCCAGCAGTCCCAGGATGGCCGGGGAGCTGTTTTTT
CDR3: CASSPRMAGELFF
D: NA
J: TRBJ2-2
V: TRBV6-6
size: NA

DNA: TGCGCCAGCAGCTTGGATTATCTAGGGAACACTAGAATGAACACTGAAGCTTTCTTT
CDR3: CASSLDYLGNTRMNTEAFF
D: NA
J: TRBJ1-1
V: TRBV5-1
size: NA

DNA: TGTGCCAGCAGTGACCTCGTCGGGTATTTACCCTATGGCTACACCTTC
CDR3: CASSDLVGYLPYGYTF
D: NA
J: TRBJ1-2
V: TRBV6-1
size: NA

DNA: TGTGCCACCAGCAGATTCCCGGACAGTAACCTGCAGCATTTT
CDR3: CATSRFPDSNLQHF
D: NA
J: TRBJ1-5
V: TRBV15
size: NA

DNA: TGTGCCAGCAGTGAGATGGGACTACCCCTCTACAATGAGCAGTTCTTC
CDR3: CASSEMGLPLYNEQFF
D: TRBD2
J: TRBJ2-1
V: TRBV11-2
size: NA

DNA: TGTGCCAGCAGCTTAGTGACCGGGAGCTACGAGCAGTACTTC
CDR3: CASSLVTGSYEQYF
D: NA
J: TRBJ2-7
V: TRBV7-8
size: once

DNA: TGTGCCAGCTCACCACCCAACAGGGGCTACGAGCAGTACTTC
CDR3: CASSPPNRGYEQYF
D: TRBD1
J: TRBJ2-7
V: TRBV18
size: NA

DNA: TGTGCCAGCAGCGTAGGAGTGGGGAGACTAGCGGGAGTTAGTGAGCAGTTCTTC
CDR3: CASSVGVGRLAGVSEQFF
D: TRBD2
J: TRBJ2-1
V: TRBV9
size: NA

DNA: TGTGCCAGCAGCCAGAGCTGGGGCCCGGGCTACGAGCAGTACTTC
CDR3: CASSQSWGPGYEQYF
D: NA
J: TRBJ2-7
V: TRBV4-2
size: NA

DNA: TGTGCCAGCAGTTTTGACAGGAACACTGAAGCTTTCTTT
CDR3: CASSFDRNTEAFF
D: NA
J: TRBJ1-1
V: TRBV28
size: NA

DNA: TGTGCCAGCAGTGACCACACAGACCATAGCAATCAGCCCCAGCATTTT
CDR3: CASSDHTDHSNQPQHF
D: NA
J: TRBJ1-5
V: TRBV2
size: NA

DNA: TGTGCCAGCAGCTCCGTGGGGGCTGGGACTGAAGCTTTCTTT
CDR3: CASSSVGAGTEAFF
D: NA
J: TRBJ1-1
V: TRBV5-4
size: NA

DNA: TGTGCCTGGATCCCATCGGCGGGACTTTACGAGCAGTACTTC
CDR3: CAWIPSAGLYEQYF
D: NA
J: TRBJ2-7
V: TRBV30
size: NA

DNA: TGCGCCAGCAGCTCAGGGCCGAACACTGAAGCTTTCTTT
CDR3: CASSSGPNTEAFF
D: NA
J: TRBJ1-1
V: TRBV4-1
size: NA

DNA: TGTGCCAGCTCACCAAGCGGGAGTCGCGCAGATACGCAGTATTTT
CDR3: CASSPSGSRADTQYF
D: TRBD2
J: TRBJ2-3
V: TRBV18
size: NA

DNA: TGTGCCAGCAGGACAGGGGGGCTTGCGAACACTGAAGCTTTCTTT
CDR3: CASRTGGLANTEAFF
D: TRBD1
J: TRBJ1-1
V: TRBV28
size: once

DNA: TGTGCCAGCAGCGCGGGACAGACCACAGATACGCAGTATTTT
CDR3: CASSAGQTTDTQYF
D: TRBD1
J: TRBJ2-3
V: TRBV9
size: once

DNA: TGTGCCAGCAGCTCACAGGGGGTTGGCTTTTCGGGCTACACCTTC
CDR3: CASSSQGVGFSGYTF
D: TRBD1
J: TRBJ1-2
V: TRBV4-2
size: NA

DNA: TGCAGCGCCGCCACAGGTCAGAACACTGAAGCTTTCTTT
CDR3: CSAATGQNTEAFF
D: NA
J: TRBJ1-1
V: TRBV29-1
size: NA

DNA: TGTGCCAGCAGTTACACTCCGACAGGCCAATTAGAAGCTTTCTTT
CDR3: CASSYTPTGQLEAFF
D: NA
J: TRBJ1-1
V: TRBV6-5
size: NA

DNA: TGTGCCAGTAGTATAGATGCGTTGGTGGAGACCCAGTACTTC
CDR3: CASSIDALVETQYF
D: NA
J: TRBJ2-5
V: TRBV19
size: NA

DNA: TGTGCCAGTAGTCTATCCACCGGAGCTTTCTTT
CDR3: CASSLSTGAFF
D: NA
J: TRBJ1-1
V: TRBV19
size: NA

DNA: TGTGCCAGCTCACCTATAGCAGGGAGCAATCAGCCCCAGCATTTT
CDR3: CASSPIAGSNQPQHF
D: NA
J: TRBJ1-5
V: TRBV18
size: NA

DNA: TGTGCCAGTAGACCCCCGGGCAGGGGGTCCCAAGAGACCCAGTACTTC
CDR3: CASRPPGRGSQETQYF
D: TRBD1
J: TRBJ2-5
V: TRBV19
size: NA

DNA: TGCGCCAGCAGCCCCTCTTCCTCAGGGATCTCTGGAAACACCATATATTTT
CDR3: CASSPSSSGISGNTIYF
D: NA
J: TRBJ1-3
V: TRBV5-1
size: NA

DNA: TGCGCCAGAATTAGGGGCTTTACACGAACGACAGATACGCAGTATTTT
CDR3: CARIRGFTRTTDTQYF
D: NA
J: TRBJ2-3
V: TRBV4-1
size: NA